This TCR beta chain is from a study of blood T cell repertoires in COVID-19. Study-level background: Samples came from the United States, Italy and Spain, spanning acute and convalescent COVID-19. From T cells, B-cell-depleted T cells, or PBMCs came the material, which was cDNA or gDNA.

CDR3 length equals 16 residues. The germline CDR1 and CDR2 sequences are ENHRY and SYGVKD. Deletions cut 0 bases from V and 2 bases from J, with 13 bases between. As processed by the authors: How many nucleated cells were present was estimated from reference gene primer amplification. TCRdb's copy holds only in-frame clones and misses some; the assay was immunoSEQ multiplex PCR. V, J and clone size were drawn from that table, and D and trimming were deduced from the DNA. This sample has 68,000 or so clones, with around 91% found just once. V and J are TRBV10-3 and TRBJ1-2; the D gene is possibly TRBD1 (6 bases). The clonotype originates from a middle-aged man with acute or convalescent COVID-19. The sequencing input was peripheral blood. This CDR3 is CAISESSSDSNYGYTF. The CDR3 DNA sequence: TGTGCCATCAGTGAGTCATCCTCGGACAGCAACTATGGCTACACCTTC.